Reported below is one T cell receptor (beta chain). Its recognized antigen is unknown. The record has no base qualities; no much larger clone is one base away. This record belongs to a study of blood T cell repertoires in COVID-19 (TCRdb year 2020). The study in broad terms: Collaborator samples came from the United States, Italy and Spain and covered acute and convalescent phases of COVID-19. A de-identified subject ID, COVID-19 status, age in years and sex were almost always included in the sample metadata. The material from the prospective study consisted of cDNA or gDNA derived from T cells, B-cell-depleted T cells, or PBMCs. The samples were drawn from two sources: the first 160 participants of the ongoing ImmuneRACE study, and 1,200 or so subjects contributed by 6 global collaborators. HLA class I and class II types, where available, came from metadata supplied by the sample provider rather than from assay-based typing. The repertoires were made available in a free public database intended to serve as a resource for research on the immune response to SARS-CoV-2. The dataset comprised deeply sampled blood TCRbeta repertoires from subjects exposed to, actively infected with, or recovered from COVID-19. What the study reported, not specific to this receptor: The quantity of clinical and demographic metadata differed by source and by participant and was supplied without curation.

One collaborating source in Seattle enrolled patients while the patients were actively infected and followed the patients over time throughout the course of disease. Whole blood was collected in K2EDTA tubes by collaborating institutions according to the institutions' own protocols. For TCRbeta analysis, collaborator samples were shipped as frozen whole blood, as isolated PBMCs, or as DNA extracted from either sample type. Including the terminal cysteine and phenylalanine, the CDR3 comprises 18 residues. Of all the DNA, just the CDR3 is kept, 54 bases in frame from base 1. For CDR1 and CDR2, the germline V gene lists SGDLS and YYNGEE. Trimming accounts for 0 bases at V and 2 bases at J, while the number of junction bases matched to no gene is 8. TCRbeta CDR3 regions were amplified from genomic DNA by means of the immunoSEQ Assay, a bias-controlled multiplex PCR. Per the source publication's procedure: Within the assay, amplification of reference gene primers was used to estimate how many nucleated cells each sample contained. Sequence reads were collapsed and filtered to measure the absolute abundance of every unique TCRbeta CDR3 rearrangement. Productive Simpson clonality was computed per sample as the square root of Simpson's diversity index over productive rearrangements. TCRdb's version of the immuneACCESS table is confined to in-frame rearrangements and falls short of the full clone set. An unresolved V gene accounts for under half of the shortfall where checked; the remainder is of unknown origin. V and J calls and clone size are as listed in that table; D and trimming were resolved from the DNA. The sample table holds about 210,000 clones, of which about 80% were seen once. In total, the top ten clones hold 7.5% to 9% of the sample.

This receptor was obtained from a woman aged 80 or older with COVID-19, enrolled during active disease. The chain is made from TRBV9 and TRBJ2-5; the central 12 bases match TRBD2. The sample was peripheral blood. The CDR3 is CASSVAGLAGPGQETQYF. The DNA reads TGTGCCAGCAGCGTAGCAGGACTAGCGGGACCAGGACAAGAGACCCAGTACTTC.